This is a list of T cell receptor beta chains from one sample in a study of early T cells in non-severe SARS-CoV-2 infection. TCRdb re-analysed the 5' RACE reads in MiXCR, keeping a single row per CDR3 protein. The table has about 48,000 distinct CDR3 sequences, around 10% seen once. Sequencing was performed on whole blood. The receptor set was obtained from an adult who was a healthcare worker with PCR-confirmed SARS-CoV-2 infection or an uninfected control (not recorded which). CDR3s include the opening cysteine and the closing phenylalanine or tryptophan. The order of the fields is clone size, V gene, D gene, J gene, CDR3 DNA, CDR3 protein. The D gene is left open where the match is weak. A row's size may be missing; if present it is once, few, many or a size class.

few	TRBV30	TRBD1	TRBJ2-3	TGTGCCTGGGGACAGGGACTCACCACAGATACGCAGTATTTT	CAWGQGLTTDTQYF
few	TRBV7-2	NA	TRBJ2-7	TGTGCCAGCAGTGGGGCCCCCTACGAGCAGTACTTC	CASSGAPYEQYF
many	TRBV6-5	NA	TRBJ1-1	TGTGCCAGCAGTTCTCATGGACAGAACACTGAAGCTTTCTTT	CASSSHGQNTEAFF
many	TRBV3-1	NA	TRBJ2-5	TGTGCCAGCAGCCCCGGAGAGACCCAGTACTTC	CASSPGETQYF
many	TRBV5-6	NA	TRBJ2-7	TGTGCCAGCAGCTTGGGACTTACCTACGAGCAGTACTTC	CASSLGLTYEQYF
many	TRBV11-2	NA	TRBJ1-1	TGTGCCAGCAGCTCAACCGGGGGGGACGGAGGAGCTTTCTTT	CASSSTGGDGGAFF
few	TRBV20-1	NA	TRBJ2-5	TGCAGTGCTAGAGGACAGCAAGAGACCCAGTACTTC	CSARGQQETQYF
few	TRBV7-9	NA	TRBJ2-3	TGTGCCAGCAGCTCCGGGGGTGGTAGCGGCACAGATACGCAGTATTTT	CASSSGGGSGTDTQYF
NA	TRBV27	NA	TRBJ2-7	TGTGCCAGCAGTTTTCTCCCGGGACATGGGAGCTCCTACGAGCAGTACTTC	CASSFLPGHGSSYEQYF
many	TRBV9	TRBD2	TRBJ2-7	TGTGCCAGCAGCGTAGGCGGGAGCACCTACGAGCAGTACTTC	CASSVGGSTYEQYF
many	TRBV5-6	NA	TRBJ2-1	TGTGCCAGCAGCTCGGGACACGGGGGTTACAATGAGCAGTTCTTC	CASSSGHGGYNEQFF
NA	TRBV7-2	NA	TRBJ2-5	TGTGCCAGCAGCTTATGGGAGGAGACCCAGTACTTC	CASSLWEETQYF
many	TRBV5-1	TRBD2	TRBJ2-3	TGCGCCAGCAGTCTAGCGGGAGGGAGCACAGATACGCAGTATTTT	CASSLAGGSTDTQYF
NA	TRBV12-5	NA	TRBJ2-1	TGTGCTAGTGGTCTCATATACAATGAGCAGTTCTTC	CASGLIYNEQFF
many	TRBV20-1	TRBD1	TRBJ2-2	TGCAGTGCAAAGGACAGGGGAGACACCGGGGAGCTGTTTTTT	CSAKDRGDTGELFF
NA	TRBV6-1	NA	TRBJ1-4	TGTGCCAGCAGTCTTACGGGGCCCCAGGACGAAAAACTGTTTTTT	CASSLTGPQDEKLFF
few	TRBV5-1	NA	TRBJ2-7	TGCGCCAGCAGCTTGGTCCCGGGCTACGAGCAGTACTTC	CASSLVPGYEQYF
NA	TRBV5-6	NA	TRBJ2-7	TGTGCCAGCAGCACCTGGGACCGTGACTACGAGCAGTACTTC	CASSTWDRDYEQYF
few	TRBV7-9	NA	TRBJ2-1	TGTGCCAGCAGAACCGGCCTTTCTTACAATGAGCAGTTCTTC	CASRTGLSYNEQFF
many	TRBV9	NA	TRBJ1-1	TGTGCCAGCAGCGTATCAGGCCAAGCGGCGGCTTTCTTT	CASSVSGQAAAFF
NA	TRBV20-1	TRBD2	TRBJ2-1	TGCAGTGCTCCGACTAGCGGCCTCGCTCAAGGCGAGCAGTTCTTC	CSAPTSGLAQGEQFF
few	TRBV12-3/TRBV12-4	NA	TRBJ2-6	TGTGCCACCAAACAGTTTACCTCTGGGGCCAACGTCCTGACTTTC	CATKQFTSGANVLTF
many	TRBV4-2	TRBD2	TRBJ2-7	TGTGCCAGCAGCCAGGCGAGCGGGAATTCCTACGAGCAGTACTTC	CASSQASGNSYEQYF
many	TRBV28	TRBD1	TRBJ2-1	TGTGCCAGCAGTGGACAGGGGGGATACAATGAGCAGTTCTTC	CASSGQGGYNEQFF
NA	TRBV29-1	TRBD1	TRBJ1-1	TGCAGCGTTGCGGACAGGGGAGCCACTGAAGCTTTCTTT	CSVADRGATEAFF
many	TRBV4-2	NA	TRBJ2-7	TGTGCCAGCAGCCGCGGGAACCTCTTAGAGCAGTACTTC	CASSRGNLLEQYF
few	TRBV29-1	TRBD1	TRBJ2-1	TGCAGCGTTGTACCAAGACAGGGCAATGAGCAGTTCTTC	CSVVPRQGNEQFF
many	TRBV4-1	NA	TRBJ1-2	TGCGCCAGCAGCCAAGATGGCTCTTTACGTGGCTACACCTTC	CASSQDGSLRGYTF
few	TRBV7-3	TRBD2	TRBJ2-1	TGTGCCAGCAGTAGCGGGAGATGGGACGTGGATGAGCAGTTCTTC	CASSSGRWDVDEQFF
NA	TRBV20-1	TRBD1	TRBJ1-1	TGCAGTAGGGACAGAATGAACACTGAAGCTTTCTTT	CSRDRMNTEAFF
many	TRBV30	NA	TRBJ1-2	TGTGCCTGGAGTTCCGAACAGGGAAACTATGGCTACACCTTC	CAWSSEQGNYGYTF
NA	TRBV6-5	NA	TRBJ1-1	TGTGCCAGCAGTTACACGGGCCATGAGACTGAAGCTTTCTTT	CASSYTGHETEAFF
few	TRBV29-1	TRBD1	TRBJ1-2	TGCAGCGCCGAAGGGACAGGGGGACTCGGTGGCTACACCTTC	CSAEGTGGLGGYTF
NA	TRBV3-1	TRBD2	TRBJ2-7	TGTGCCAGCACCCAGACTAGCGGGTTCGAGCAGTACTTC	CASTQTSGFEQYF
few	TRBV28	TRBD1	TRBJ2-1	TGTGCCAGCAGTCTCACAGGGGTTGAGCAGTTCTTC	CASSLTGVEQFF
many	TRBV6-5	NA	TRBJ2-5	TGTGCCAGCAGTTACTCCTACAGCAGGAGTCGGGAGACCCAGTACTTC	CASSYSYSRSRETQYF
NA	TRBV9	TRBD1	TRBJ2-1	TGTGCCAGCAGCGGGCGGGACAGGACCTACAATGAGCAGTTCTTC	CASSGRDRTYNEQFF
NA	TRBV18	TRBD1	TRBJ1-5	TGTGCCAGCTCCCGCGCGGGGACAGGGAGCACTCGGCCCCAGCATTTT	CASSRAGTGSTRPQHF
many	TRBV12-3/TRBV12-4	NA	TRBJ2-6	TGTGCCAGCAGTTCTCGGGTAAAGGGGGCCAACGTCCTGACTTTC	CASSSRVKGANVLTF
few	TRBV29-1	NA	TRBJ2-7	TGCAGCGTTGAACAGGACAACGAGCAGTACTTC	CSVEQDNEQYF
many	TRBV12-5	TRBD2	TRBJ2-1	TGTGCTAGTGGTTTGGTCCATGGACTAGCGGGAGAGAATGAGCAGTTCTTC	CASGLVHGLAGENEQFF
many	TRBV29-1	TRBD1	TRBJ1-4	TGCAGCGTTTGGGGACAGGGTGGATTTGCAACTAATGAAAAACTGTTTTTT	CSVWGQGGFATNEKLFF
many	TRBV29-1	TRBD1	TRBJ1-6	TGCAGCGTTGGGGACAGGGGCTCACCCCTCCACTTT	CSVGDRGSPLHF
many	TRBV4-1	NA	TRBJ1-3	TGCGCCAGCAGCCAAGATCACGCAGGCTTCTCCTCTGGAAACACCATATATTTT	CASSQDHAGFSSGNTIYF
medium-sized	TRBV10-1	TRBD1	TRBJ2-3	TGCGCCAGCAGTGGGGACAGGGTATCCACAGATACGCAGTATTTT	CASSGDRVSTDTQYF
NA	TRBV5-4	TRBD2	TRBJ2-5	TGTGCCAGCAGCTCGGGACGGGCTAGCGGGAACCAAGAGACCCAGTACTTC	CASSSGRASGNQETQYF
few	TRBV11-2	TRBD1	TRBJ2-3	TGTGCCAGCAGCTCCCCGTGGACAGGGGAGTCTGATACGCAGTATTTT	CASSSPWTGESDTQYF
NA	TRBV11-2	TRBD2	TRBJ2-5	TGTGCCAGCAGCACTGGGACTAGCGGCGGGCCTCGAAAGACCCAGTACTTC	CASSTGTSGGPRKTQYF
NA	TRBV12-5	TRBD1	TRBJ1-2	TGTGCTAGTGGTTTAGGACAGGGCCGGGACTACACCTTC	CASGLGQGRDYTF
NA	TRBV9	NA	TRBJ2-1	TGTGCCAGCAGCCCCCGTCTAGGCAATACTGGGAACAATGAGCAGTTCTTC	CASSPRLGNTGNNEQFF
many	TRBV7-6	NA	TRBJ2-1	TGTGCCAGCAGCCGAGGCATTGAGCAGTTCTTC	CASSRGIEQFF
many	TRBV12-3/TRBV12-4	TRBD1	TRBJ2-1	TGTGCCAGCAGTTACCGACCGGGACAGGGAGGTATTGGGCAGTTCTTC	CASSYRPGQGGIGQFF
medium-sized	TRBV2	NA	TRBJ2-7	TGTGCCAGCAGCCCCAGCCGGGGCCCCTACGAGCAGTACTTC	CASSPSRGPYEQYF
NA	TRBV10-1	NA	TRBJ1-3	TGCGCCAGCAGTGTCGATGTTGGTGAAAACACCATATATTTT	CASSVDVGENTIYF
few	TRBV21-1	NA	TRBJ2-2	TGTGCCAGCAGCAACATTCCAGGGCCCGGGGAGCTGTTTTTT	CASSNIPGPGELFF
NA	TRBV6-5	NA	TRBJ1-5	TGTGCCAGCAGGCCCGCCGGATGGAGCAATCAGCCCCAGCATTTT	CASRPAGWSNQPQHF
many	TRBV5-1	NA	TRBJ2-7	TGCGCCAGCAGCTTGGTAGAAGAAATACCCTACGAGCAGTACTTC	CASSLVEEIPYEQYF
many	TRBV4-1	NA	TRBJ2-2	TGCGCCAGCAGCCAGGGGGTAGCCGGGGAGCTGTTTTTT	CASSQGVAGELFF
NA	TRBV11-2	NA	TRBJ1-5	TGTGCCAGCAGTTGGGACCTCAATCAGCCCCAGCATTTT	CASSWDLNQPQHF
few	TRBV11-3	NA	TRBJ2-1	TGTGCCAGCAGTTTTACAAAAAGCTCCTACAATGAGCAGTTCTTC	CASSFTKSSYNEQFF